This TCR beta chain was captured by sequencing in a study of blood T cell repertoires in COVID-19. Study-wide context: Some COVID-19 samples were acute and others convalescent; all came from the United States, Italy and Spain. Nucleic acid was either cDNA or gDNA, and it came from T cells, B-cell-depleted T cells, or PBMCs.

In the authors' workflow: Estimates of nucleated cell counts were drawn from the amplification of reference gene primers. Clones were sequenced by immunoSEQ multiplex PCR, and TCRdb holds only the in-frame ones, with some missing. V, J and clone size reflect that table, while D and trimming were determined from the DNA. The repertoire holds 300,000 to 350,000 clones, with 90% as singletons. The sample comprised peripheral blood. This sequence originates from a woman aged 40 to 50 with COVID-19, enrolled during active disease.

CDR3 region: CASSPRGGQGYEQYF. The CDR3 nucleotides are TGTGCCAGCAGCCCAAGGGGGGGACAGGGTTACGAGCAGTACTTC. V usage is TRBV7-3 and J usage is TRBJ2-7; 9 nucleotides agree with TRBD1. The CDR3 has 15 amino acids. After removal of 5 bases from V and 4 bases from J, the junction contained 9 bases not matched to a gene. CDR1 SGHTA and CDR2 FQGTGA come from the germline V gene.